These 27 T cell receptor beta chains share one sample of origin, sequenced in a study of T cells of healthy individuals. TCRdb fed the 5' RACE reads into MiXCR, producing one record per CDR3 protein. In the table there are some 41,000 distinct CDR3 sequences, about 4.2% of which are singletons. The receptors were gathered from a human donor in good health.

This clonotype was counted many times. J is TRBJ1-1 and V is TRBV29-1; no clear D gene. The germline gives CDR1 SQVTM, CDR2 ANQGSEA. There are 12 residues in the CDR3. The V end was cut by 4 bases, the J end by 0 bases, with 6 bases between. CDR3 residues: CSVGPVNTEAFF. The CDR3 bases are TGCAGCGTTGGACCCGTGAACACTGAAGCTTTCTTT.

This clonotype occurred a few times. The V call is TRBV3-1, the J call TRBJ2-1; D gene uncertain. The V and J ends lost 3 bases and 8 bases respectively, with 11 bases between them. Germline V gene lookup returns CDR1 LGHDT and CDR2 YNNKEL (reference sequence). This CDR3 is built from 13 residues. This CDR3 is CASSHSVFHEQFF. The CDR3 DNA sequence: TGTGCCAGCAGCCATTCCGTTTTCCATGAGCAGTTCTTC.

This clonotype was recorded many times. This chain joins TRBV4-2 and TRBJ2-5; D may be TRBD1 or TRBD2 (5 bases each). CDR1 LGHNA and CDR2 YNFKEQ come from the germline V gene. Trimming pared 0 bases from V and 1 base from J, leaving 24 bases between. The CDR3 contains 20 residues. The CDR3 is CASSQELAVYEGGGQETQYF. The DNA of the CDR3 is TGTGCCAGCAGCCAAGAATTGGCGGTTTATGAGGGTGGGGGCCAAGAGACCCAGTACTTC.

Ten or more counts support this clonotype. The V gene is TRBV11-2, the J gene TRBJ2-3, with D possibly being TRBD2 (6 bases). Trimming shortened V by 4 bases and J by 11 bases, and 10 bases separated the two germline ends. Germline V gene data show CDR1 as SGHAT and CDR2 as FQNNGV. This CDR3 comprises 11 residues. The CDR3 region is CASSSGVLQYF. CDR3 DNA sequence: TGTGCCAGCAGCTCGGGAGTGTTGCAGTATTTT.

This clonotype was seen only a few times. The chain's CDR3 is CASSYGVEQYF. CDR3 nucleotides: TGTGCCAGCAGTTATGGGGTCGAGCAGTACTTC. This chain uses TRBV6-2 or TRBV6-3 with TRBJ2-7; D not certain. In germline, CDR1 is MNHEY, CDR2 SVGEGT. Trimming cost V 3 bases and J 6 bases, with 6 bases left between them. This CDR3 has 11 residues.

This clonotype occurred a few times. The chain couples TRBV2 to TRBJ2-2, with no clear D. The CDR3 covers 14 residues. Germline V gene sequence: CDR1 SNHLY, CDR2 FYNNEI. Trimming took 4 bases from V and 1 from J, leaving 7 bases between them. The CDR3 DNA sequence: TGTGCCAGCAGTGTCCGGCGGAACACCGGGGAGCTGTTTTTT. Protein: CASSVRRNTGELFF.

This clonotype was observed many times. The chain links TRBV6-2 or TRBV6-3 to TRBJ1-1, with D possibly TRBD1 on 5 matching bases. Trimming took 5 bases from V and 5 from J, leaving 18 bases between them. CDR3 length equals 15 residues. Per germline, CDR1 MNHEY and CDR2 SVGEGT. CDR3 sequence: CASSPAWGVATEAFF. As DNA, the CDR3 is TGTGCCAGCAGTCCGGCGTGGGGGGTGGCGACTGAAGCTTTCTTT.

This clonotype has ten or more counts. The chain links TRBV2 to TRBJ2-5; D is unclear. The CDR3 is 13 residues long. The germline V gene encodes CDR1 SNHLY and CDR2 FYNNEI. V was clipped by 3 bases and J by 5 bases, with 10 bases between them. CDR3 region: CASSDLVHETQYF. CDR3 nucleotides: TGTGCCAGCAGTGACTTGGTCCATGAGACCCAGTACTTC.

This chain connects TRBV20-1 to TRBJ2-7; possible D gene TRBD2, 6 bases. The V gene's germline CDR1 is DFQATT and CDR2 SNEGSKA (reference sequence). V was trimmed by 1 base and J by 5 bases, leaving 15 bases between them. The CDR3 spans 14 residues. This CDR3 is CSARVTGRRDEQYF. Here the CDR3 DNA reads TGCAGTGCTAGAGTAACGGGTAGGAGGGACGAGCAGTACTTC.

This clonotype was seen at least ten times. CDR3 region: CASSFYNQPQHF. The CDR3 DNA is TGTGCCAGCAGTTTCTACAATCAGCCCCAGCATTTT. The chain joins TRBV12-3 or TRBV12-4 to TRBJ1-5; D is undetermined. The V gene lost 3 bases and the J gene lost 3 bases, with 3 bases spanning the gap. The CDR3 is 12 amino acids.

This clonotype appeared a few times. CDR3 sequence reads: CASSLALSLGADTQYF. The CDR3 DNA reads TGTGCCAGCAGCTTAGCCCTTTCGCTTGGGGCAGATACGCAGTATTTT. J is TRBJ2-3 and V is TRBV13; D call uncertain. Germline loops: CDR1 PRHDT, CDR2 FYEKMQ (reference sequence). This CDR3 comprises 16 residues. Trimming stripped 1 base from V and 4 bases from J, with 15 bases between.

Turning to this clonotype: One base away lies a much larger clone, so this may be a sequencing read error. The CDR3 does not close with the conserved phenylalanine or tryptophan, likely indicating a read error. The DNA of the CDR3 is TGTGCCAGCAGTCGTGGACAGGCCCACGAGCAGTACTCC. Translated: CASSRGQAHEQYS. This chain connects TRBV12-3 or TRBV12-4 to TRBJ2-7; the match to TRBD1 covers 7 bases. Losses at the gene ends were 5 bases for V and 5 bases for J; bases not matched to a gene: 6. The CDR3 runs to 13 residues.

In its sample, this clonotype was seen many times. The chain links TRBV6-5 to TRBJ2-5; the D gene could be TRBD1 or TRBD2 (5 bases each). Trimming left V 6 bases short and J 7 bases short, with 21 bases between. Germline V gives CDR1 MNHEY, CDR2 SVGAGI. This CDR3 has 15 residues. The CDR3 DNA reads TGTGCCAGCAGACTACAACCCGGGACCGGCCGGACCCAGTACTTC. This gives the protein CASRLQPGTGRTQYF.

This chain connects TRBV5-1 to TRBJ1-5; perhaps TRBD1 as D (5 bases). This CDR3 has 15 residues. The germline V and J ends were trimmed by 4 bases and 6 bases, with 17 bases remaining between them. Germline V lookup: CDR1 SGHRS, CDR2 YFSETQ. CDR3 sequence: CASSPGGGGSQPQHF. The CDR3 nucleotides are TGCGCCAGCAGCCCAGGAGGCGGGGGGAGTCAGCCCCAGCATTTT.

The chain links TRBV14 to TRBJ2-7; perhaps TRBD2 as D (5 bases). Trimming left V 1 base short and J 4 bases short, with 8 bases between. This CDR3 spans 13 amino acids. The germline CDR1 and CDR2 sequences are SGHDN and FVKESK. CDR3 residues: CASSQVGRYEQYF. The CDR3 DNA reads TGTGCCAGCAGCCAAGTTGGGAGATACGAGCAGTACTTC.

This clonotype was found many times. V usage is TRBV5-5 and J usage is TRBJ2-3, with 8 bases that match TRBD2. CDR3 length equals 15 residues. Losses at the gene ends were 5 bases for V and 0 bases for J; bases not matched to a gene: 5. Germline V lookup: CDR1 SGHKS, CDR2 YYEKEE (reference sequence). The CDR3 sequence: CASSLLAASTDTQYF. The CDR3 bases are TGTGCCAGCAGTTTACTAGCGGCTAGCACAGATACGCAGTATTTT. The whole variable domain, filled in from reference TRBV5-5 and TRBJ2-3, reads DAGVTQSPTHLIKTRGQQVTLRCSPISGHKSVSWYQQVLGQGPQFIFQYYEKEERGRGNFPDRFSARQFPNYSSELNVNALLLGDSALYLCASSLLAASTDTQYFGPGTRLTVL.

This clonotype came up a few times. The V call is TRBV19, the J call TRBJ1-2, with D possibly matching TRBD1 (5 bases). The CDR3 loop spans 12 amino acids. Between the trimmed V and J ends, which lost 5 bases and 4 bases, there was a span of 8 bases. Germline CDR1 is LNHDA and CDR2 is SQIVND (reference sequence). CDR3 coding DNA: TGTGCCAGTAGTGCCCAGGGCTATGGCTACACCTTC. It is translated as CASSAQGYGYTF.

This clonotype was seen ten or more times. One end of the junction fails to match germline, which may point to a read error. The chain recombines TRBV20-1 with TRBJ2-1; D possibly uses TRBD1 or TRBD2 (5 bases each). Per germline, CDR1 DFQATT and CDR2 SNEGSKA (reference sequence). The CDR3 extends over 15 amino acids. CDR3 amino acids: CSARGDGYLYYEQFF. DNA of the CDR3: TGCAGTGCTAGAGGGGACGGATATCTCTACTATGAGCAGTTCTTC.

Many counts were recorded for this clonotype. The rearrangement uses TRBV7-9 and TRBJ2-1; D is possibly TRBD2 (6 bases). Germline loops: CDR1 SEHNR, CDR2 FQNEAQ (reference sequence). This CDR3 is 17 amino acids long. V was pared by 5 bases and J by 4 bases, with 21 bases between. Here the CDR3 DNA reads TGTGCCAGCAGCCCAAAACGGTCGCGGGATACATACAATGAGCAGTTCTTC. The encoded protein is CASSPKRSRDTYNEQFF. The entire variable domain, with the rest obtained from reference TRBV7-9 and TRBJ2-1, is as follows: DTGVSQNPRHKITKRGQNVTFRCDPISEHNRLYWYRQTLGQGPEFLTYFQNEAQLEKSRLLSDRFSAERPKGSFSTLEIQRTEQGDSAMYLCASSPKRSRDTYNEQFFGPGTRLTVL.

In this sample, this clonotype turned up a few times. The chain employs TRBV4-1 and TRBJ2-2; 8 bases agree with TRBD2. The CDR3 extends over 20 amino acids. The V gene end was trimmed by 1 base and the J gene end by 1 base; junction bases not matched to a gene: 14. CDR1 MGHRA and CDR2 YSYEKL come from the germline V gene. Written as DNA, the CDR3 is TGCGCCAGCAGCCAAGCAATTTTCGGGGCTAGCGGGCTGAACACCGGGGAGCTGTTTTTT. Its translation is CASSQAIFGASGLNTGELFF.

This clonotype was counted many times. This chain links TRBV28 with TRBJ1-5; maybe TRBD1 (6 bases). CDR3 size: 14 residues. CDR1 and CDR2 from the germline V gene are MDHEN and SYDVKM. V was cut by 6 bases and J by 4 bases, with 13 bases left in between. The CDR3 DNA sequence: TGTGCCAGCAGGCCCCCAGGGGAGAATCAGCCCCAGCATTTT. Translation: CASRPPGENQPQHF. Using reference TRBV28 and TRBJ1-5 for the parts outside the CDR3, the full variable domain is DVKVTQSSRYLVKRTGEKVFLECVQDMDHENMFWYRQDPGLGLRLIYFSYDVKMKEKGDIPEGYSVSREKKERFSLILESASTNQTSMYLCASRPPGENQPQHFGDGTRLSIL.

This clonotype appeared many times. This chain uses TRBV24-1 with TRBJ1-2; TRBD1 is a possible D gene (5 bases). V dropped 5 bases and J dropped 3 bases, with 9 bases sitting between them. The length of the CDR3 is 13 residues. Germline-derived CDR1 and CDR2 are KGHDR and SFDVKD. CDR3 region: CATSAQGDYGYTF. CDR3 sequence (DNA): TGTGCCACCAGTGCGCAGGGTGACTATGGCTACACCTTC.

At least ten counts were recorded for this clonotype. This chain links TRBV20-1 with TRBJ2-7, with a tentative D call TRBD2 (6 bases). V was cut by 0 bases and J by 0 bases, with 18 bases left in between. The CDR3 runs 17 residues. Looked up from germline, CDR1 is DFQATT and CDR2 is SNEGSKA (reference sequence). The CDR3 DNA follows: TGCAGTGCTAGAGATTTTGGGGGAGGAAGGAGCTCCTACGAGCAGTACTTC. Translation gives CSARDFGGGRSSYEQYF.

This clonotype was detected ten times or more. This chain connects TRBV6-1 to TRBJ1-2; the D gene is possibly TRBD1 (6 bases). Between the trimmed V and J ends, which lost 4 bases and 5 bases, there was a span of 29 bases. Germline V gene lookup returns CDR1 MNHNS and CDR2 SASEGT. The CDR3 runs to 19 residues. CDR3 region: CASSGVLVPSEGGSYGYTF. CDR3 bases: TGTGCCAGCAGTGGAGTACTTGTCCCCAGTGAGGGGGGATCGTATGGCTACACCTTC.

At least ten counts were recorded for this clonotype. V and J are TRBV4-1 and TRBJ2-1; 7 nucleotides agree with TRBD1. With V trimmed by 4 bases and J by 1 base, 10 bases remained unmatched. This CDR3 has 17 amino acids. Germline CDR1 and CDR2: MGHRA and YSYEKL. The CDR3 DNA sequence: TGCGCCAGCAGCCTTGTCCCAACAGGGGTGTCCTACAATGAGCAGTTCTTC. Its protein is CASSLVPTGVSYNEQFF.

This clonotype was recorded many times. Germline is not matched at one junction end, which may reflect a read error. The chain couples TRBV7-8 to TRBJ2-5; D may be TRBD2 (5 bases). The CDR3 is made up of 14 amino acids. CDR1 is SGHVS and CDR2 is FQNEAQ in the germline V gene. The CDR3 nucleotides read TGTGCCTGCAGCCCTCAAGCGGACCAAGAGACCCAGTACTTC. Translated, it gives CACSPQADQETQYF.

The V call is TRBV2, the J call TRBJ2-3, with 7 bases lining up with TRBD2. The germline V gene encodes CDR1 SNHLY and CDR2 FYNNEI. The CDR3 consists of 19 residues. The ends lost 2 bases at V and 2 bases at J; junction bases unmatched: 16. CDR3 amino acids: CASSEYGRPSGRYTDTQYF. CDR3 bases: TGTGCCAGCAGTGAATACGGTAGGCCTAGCGGACGATACACAGATACGCAGTATTTT.